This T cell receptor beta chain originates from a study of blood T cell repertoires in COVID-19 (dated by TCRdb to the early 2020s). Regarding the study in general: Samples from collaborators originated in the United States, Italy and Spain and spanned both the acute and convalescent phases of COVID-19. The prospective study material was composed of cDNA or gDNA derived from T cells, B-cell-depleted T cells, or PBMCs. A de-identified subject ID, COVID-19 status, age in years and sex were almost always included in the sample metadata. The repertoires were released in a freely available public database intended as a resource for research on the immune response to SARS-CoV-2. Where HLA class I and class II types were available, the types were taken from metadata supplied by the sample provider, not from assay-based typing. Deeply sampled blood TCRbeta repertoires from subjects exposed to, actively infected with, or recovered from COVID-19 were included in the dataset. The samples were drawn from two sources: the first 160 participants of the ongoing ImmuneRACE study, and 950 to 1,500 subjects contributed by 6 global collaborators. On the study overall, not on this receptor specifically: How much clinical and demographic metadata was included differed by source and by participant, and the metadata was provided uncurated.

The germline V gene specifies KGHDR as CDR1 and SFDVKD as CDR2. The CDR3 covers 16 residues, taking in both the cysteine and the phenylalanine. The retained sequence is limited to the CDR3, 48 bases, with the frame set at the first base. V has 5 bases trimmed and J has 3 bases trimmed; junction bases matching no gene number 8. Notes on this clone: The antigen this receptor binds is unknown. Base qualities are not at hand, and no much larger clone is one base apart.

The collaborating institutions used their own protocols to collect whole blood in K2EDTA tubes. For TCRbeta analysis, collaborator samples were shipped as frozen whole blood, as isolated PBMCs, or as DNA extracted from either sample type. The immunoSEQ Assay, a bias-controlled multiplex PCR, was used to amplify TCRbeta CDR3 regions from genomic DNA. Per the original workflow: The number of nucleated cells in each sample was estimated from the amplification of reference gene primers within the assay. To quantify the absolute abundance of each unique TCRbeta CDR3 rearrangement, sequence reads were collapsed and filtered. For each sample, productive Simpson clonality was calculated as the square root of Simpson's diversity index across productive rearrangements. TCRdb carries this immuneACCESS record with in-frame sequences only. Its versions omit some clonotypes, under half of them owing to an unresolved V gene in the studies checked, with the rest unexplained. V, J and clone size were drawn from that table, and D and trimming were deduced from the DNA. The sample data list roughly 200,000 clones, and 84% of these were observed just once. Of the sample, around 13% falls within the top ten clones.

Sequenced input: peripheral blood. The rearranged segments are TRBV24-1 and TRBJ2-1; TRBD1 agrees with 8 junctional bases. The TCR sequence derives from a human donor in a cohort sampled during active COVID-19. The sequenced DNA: TGTGCCACCAGTGCCGCCGGACAGGGATACTACAATGAGCAGTTCTTC. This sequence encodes CATSAAGQGYYNEQFF.